The clone carrying this TCR beta chain was detected only once. The sample belongs to a study of blood T cell repertoires in COVID-19. Whole-study context: Acute and convalescent COVID-19 samples came from the United States, Italy and Spain. In each case, the material was cDNA or gDNA derived from T cells, B-cell-depleted T cells, or PBMCs.

The authors' processing: Amplification of reference gene primers provided the estimated nucleated cell counts. Data came from immunoSEQ multiplex PCR; TCRdb stores just in-frame clones and leaves some out. The DNA gave D and trimming, while V, J and clone size come from that table. The sample consists of roughly 190,000 clones, 70% to 85% of them appearing once. The CDR3 is 11 amino acids. V was cut by 3 bases and J by 11 bases, with 11 bases left in between. The germline V gene has CDR1 SGDLS and CDR2 YYNGEE. Sequenced input: peripheral blood. This receptor was obtained from a woman aged 45-65 years with acute or convalescent COVID-19. The chain combines TRBV9 with TRBJ1-1; D may be TRBD1 (6 bases). The DNA of the CDR3 is TGTGCCAGCAGCGCGACAGGCGAGGCTTTCTTT. It yields the protein CASSATGEAFF.